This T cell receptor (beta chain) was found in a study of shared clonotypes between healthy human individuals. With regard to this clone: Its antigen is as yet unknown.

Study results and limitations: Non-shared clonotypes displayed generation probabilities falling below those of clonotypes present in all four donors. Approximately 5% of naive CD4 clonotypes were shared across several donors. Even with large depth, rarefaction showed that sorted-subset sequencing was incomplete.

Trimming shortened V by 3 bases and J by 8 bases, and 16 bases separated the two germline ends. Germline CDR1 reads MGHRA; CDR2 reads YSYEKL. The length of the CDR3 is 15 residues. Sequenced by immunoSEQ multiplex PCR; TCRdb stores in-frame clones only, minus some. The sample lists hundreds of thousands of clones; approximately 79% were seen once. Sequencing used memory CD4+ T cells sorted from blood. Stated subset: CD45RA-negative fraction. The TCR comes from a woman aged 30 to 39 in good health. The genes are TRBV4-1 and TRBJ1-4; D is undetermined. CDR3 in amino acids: CASSHPSRAPEKLFF. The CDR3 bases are TGCGCCAGCAGCCATCCCTCCCGAGCGCCCGAAAAACTGTTTTTT.